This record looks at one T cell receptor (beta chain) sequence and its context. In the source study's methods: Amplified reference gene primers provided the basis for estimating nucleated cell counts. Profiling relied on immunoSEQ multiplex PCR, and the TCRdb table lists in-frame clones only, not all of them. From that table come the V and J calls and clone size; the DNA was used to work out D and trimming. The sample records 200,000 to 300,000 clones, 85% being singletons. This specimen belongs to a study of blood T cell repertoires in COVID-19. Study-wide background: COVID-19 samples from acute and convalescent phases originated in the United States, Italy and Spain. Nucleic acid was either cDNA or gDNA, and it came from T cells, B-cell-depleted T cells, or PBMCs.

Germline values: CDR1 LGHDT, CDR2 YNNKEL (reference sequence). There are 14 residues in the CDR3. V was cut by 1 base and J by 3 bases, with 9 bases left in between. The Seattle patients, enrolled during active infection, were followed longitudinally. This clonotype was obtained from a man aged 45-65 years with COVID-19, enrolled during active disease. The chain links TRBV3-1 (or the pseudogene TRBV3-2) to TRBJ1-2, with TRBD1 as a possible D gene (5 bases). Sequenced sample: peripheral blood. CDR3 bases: TGTGCCAGCAGCCAAGTATCAGGGCACTATGGCTACACCTTC. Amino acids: CASSQVSGHYGYTF.